This T cell receptor beta chain was retrieved from a study of blood T cell repertoires in COVID-19. About the research overall: Material from acute and convalescent COVID-19 was sourced from the United States, Italy and Spain.

Clones were read by immunoSEQ multiplex PCR, and TCRdb kept only the in-frame ones, dropping some. The sample consists of under 200,000 clones, approximately 90% of them appearing once. Input material: peripheral blood. The TCR originated in a man in his fifties with acute or convalescent COVID-19.

DNA of the CDR3: TGTGCCAGCAGCATCGGGACAGGGAAAAACATTCAGTACTTC. Translating gives CASSIGTGKNIQYF. The chain joins TRBV5-8 to TRBJ2-4; 9 bases are a match to TRBD1. CDR1 SGHTS and CDR2 YDEGEE come from the germline V gene. With V trimmed by 4 bases and J by 4 bases, 3 bases remained unmatched. This CDR3 has 14 amino acids.